This T cell receptor (beta chain) was sequenced for a study of blood T cell repertoires in COVID-19. As for the study in general: The United States, Italy and Spain provided the acute and convalescent COVID-19 samples. PBMCs, B-cell-depleted T cells, or T cells were the source of the cDNA or gDNA that made up the material.

As processed by the authors: Reference gene primer amplification yielded estimated nucleated cell counts. Using immunoSEQ multiplex PCR, the repertoire was profiled, and TCRdb retains in-frame clones only, with some absent. V, J and clone size derive from that table, while D and trimming were established from the DNA sequence. The sample lists about 14,000 clones; 80% to 90% were seen once. To note about this clone: One junction end does not reproduce the germline sequence, and a read error may be involved.

Germline CDR1 SGHDT, CDR2 YYEEEE. This CDR3 is built from 11 residues. The receptor was derived from a woman between 50 and 59 years old with active or convalescent COVID-19. The chain recombines TRBV5-6 with TRBJ2-1, with TRBD1 identical over 9 bases. The sample was peripheral blood. CDR3 nucleotide sequence: TGTGCCAGCAGCTTGGCCGGGACAGGGCTCTTC. This encodes CASSLAGTGLF.